The 22 T cell receptor beta chains below come from one sample, sequenced in a study of T cells expressing NK-cell markers. Following a re-call of the 5' RACE reads, TCRdb has one entry per CDR3 protein and lacks DNA. Its table records a few hundred thousand distinct CDR3 sequences. Sequencing used blood T cells: a sorted CD56 or NKG2C T cell subset, CD4+ or CD8+ T cells, or bulk PBMC T cells (not recorded which). These receptor sequences come from a woman between 50 and 59 years old in good health.

The V and J genes are TRBV6-1 and TRBJ2-3. The CDR3 has 12 amino acids. Germline CDR1 and CDR2: MNHNS and SASEGT. CDR3 protein: CASSEAHHTQYF.

The V call is TRBV6-4, the J call TRBJ2-2; the D call from TCRdb, TRBD2, cannot be confirmed without DNA. CDR1 is MRHNA, CDR2 SNTAGT, per germline. This CDR3 has 14 residues. The CDR3 sequence: CASGTTLNTGELFF.

The V gene is TRBV3-1, the J gene TRBJ1-5. The CDR3 length is 16 residues. Per the germline V gene, CDR1 is LGHDT and CDR2 is YNNKEL (reference sequence). CDR3 region: CASSQEGGGYNQPQHF.

The chain links TRBV5-1 to TRBJ1-4; TCRdb indicates TRBD1, and absent DNA this call remains unverified. Germline-derived CDR1 and CDR2 are SGHRS and YFSETQ. The CDR3 spans 15 residues. The CDR3 loop reads CASSRRAGGEEKLFF. Full variable domain (rest looked up from reference TRBV5-1 and TRBJ1-4): KAGVTQTPRYLIKTRGQQVTLSCSPISGHRSVSWYQQTPGQGLQFLFEYFSETQRNKGNFPGRFSGRQFSNSRSEMNVSTLELGDSALYLCASSRRAGGEEKLFFGSGTQLSVL.

The chain carries TRBV5-6 and TRBJ2-7; as DNA is missing, the TRBD1 call by TCRdb cannot be tested. Germline values: CDR1 SGHDT, CDR2 YYEEEE. The length of the CDR3 is 15 residues. The CDR3: CASSLSGDSLLEQYF.

The J gene is TRBJ2-7, the V gene TRBV9; TCRdb reports TRBD1, a call that lacks DNA to check it against. CDR1 is SGDLS and CDR2 is YYNGEE in the germline V gene. This CDR3 region has 14 residues. The CDR3 is CASSVGAGAYEQYF.

The rearrangement joins TRBV12-3 or TRBV12-4 to TRBJ2-2; TCRdb returns TRBD1, unconfirmable since there is no DNA. There are 15 residues in the CDR3. The chain's CDR3 is CASTHRVANTGELFF.

The chain has TRBV27 and TRBJ1-1; TCRdb's D gene call, TRBD1, goes unchecked for lack of DNA. The CDR3 runs 16 residues. Germline V gives CDR1 MNHEY, CDR2 SMNVEV (reference sequence). This CDR3 is CASSLSDRGRNTEAFF.

The gene calls are TRBV5-1 and TRBJ1-1; the D call of TRBD1 rests on TCRdb alone, since no DNA is present to check it. This CDR3 has 16 amino acids. Germline CDR1 and CDR2: SGHRS and YFSETQ. The CDR3 loop reads CASSLTGQAPNTEAFF.

This chain joins TRBV27 and TRBJ2-5; without DNA, the TCRdb call of TRBD2 cannot be checked. In germline, CDR1 is MNHEY, CDR2 SMNVEV (reference sequence). The CDR3 is 16 residues long. The CDR3: CASSFLSSGRRETQYF.

The V gene is TRBV5-6, the J gene TRBJ1-3. CDR1 is SGHDT, CDR2 YYEEEE, per germline. The CDR3 has 14 amino acids. This chain's CDR3 is CASSFWDSGNTIYF.

This chain joins TRBV20-1 and TRBJ2-7. The CDR3 contains 14 residues. The germline CDR1 and CDR2 sequences are DFQATT and SNEGSKA (reference sequence). CDR3 in amino acids: CSARDGLDPYEQYF.

The gene calls are TRBV5-1 and TRBJ1-5; the D gene TCRdb calls, TRBD1, cannot be checked with no DNA. Germline V gives CDR1 SGHRS, CDR2 YFSETQ. The CDR3 is 14 residues long. CDR3 region: CASSPGAPGQPQHF.

The V gene is TRBV10-3, the J gene TRBJ1-2. The V gene's germline CDR1 is ENHRY and CDR2 SYGVKD. The length of the CDR3 is 13 residues. The CDR3 loop is CAISGTDSYGYTF.

The chain couples TRBV11-2 to TRBJ2-7; TCRdb's D call, TRBD1, is unchecked because there is no DNA. Germline V CDR1 and CDR2: SGHAT, FQNNGV. The CDR3 length is 13 residues. This CDR3 reads CASSFNPPDEQYF.

This sequence joins TRBV14 and TRBJ1-1. CDR1 and CDR2 (germline): SGHDN, FVKESK. This CDR3 has 14 amino acids. The CDR3 reads CASSQEPKVAEAFF.

The chain joins TRBV24-1 to TRBJ2-1; TCRdb selects TRBD2, and the lack of DNA leaves this call unchecked. The V gene's germline CDR1 is KGHDR and CDR2 SFDVKD. This CDR3 has 17 residues. The CDR3 here is CATSDSPPASGSNEQFF.

This chain connects TRBV20-1 to TRBJ2-3; no DNA is available, so the TRBD2 call from TCRdb remains unchecked. Per the germline V gene, CDR1 is DFQATT and CDR2 is SNEGSKA (reference sequence). This CDR3 region has 17 residues. CDR3 amino acids: CSATWTSGRAGADTQYF.

This chain links TRBV6-6 with TRBJ2-2; TCRdb outputs TRBD1, but without DNA this stays unchecked. The germline V gene has CDR1 MNHNY and CDR2 SVGAGI (reference sequence). CDR3 length equals 14 residues. CDR3 loop: CASLNRVNTGELFF.

The rearrangement uses TRBV5-1 and TRBJ2-3. Germline V lookup: CDR1 SGHRS, CDR2 YFSETQ. The CDR3 is 13 amino acids. The chain's CDR3 is CASSLVDADTQYF.

The chain uses TRBV2 and TRBJ2-1; the D call of TRBD2 rests on TCRdb alone, since no DNA is present to check it. Per germline, CDR1 SNHLY and CDR2 FYNNEI. The length of the CDR3 is 14 residues. The CDR3 protein is CASSESGLAEEQFF. The full variable domain, its missing parts supplied by reference TRBV2 and TRBJ2-1, is EPEVTQTPSHQVTQMGQEVILRCVPISNHLYFYWYRQILGQKVEFLVSFYNNEISEKSEIFDDQFSVERPDGSNFTLKIRSTKLEDSAMYFCASSESGLAEEQFFGPGTRLTVL.

The V and J genes are TRBV4-2 and TRBJ2-2; the TRBD2 assignment by TCRdb is unverifiable without DNA. The length of the CDR3 is 14 residues. CDR1 and CDR2 (germline): LGHNA, YNFKEQ. The CDR3 reads CASSQAGGAGELFF.